This T cell receptor (beta chain) was found in a study of CXCR3-negative and CXCR3-positive naive CD8 T cells. The germline V gene encodes CDR1 SGHVS and CDR2 FQNEAQ. CDR3 size: 16 residues. The method, 5' RACE with UMI labels, was used to prepare the TRB cDNA libraries. TCRdb reprocessed the 5' RACE reads and reports one entry per CDR3 protein, with no DNA. Recorded here are roughly 90,000 distinct CDR3 sequences; the top ten clones represent 1.7%. This receptor was taken from a human donor in good health. Some clones in this sample may be carry-over from other donors' samples. The sequencing input was naive CXCR3- CD8+ T cells from blood. The subset here: CD45RO-CCR7+CD27+CD95- naive CD8+ T cells lacking CXCR3 (TNR3-). This chain connects TRBV7-8 to TRBJ2-3; TCRdb outputs TRBD2, but without DNA this stays unchecked. The CDR3 protein is CASSWGLAGGTDTQYF.